This TCR beta chain was recovered during a study of T-cell reconstitution after alpha-beta-depleted transplantation in children. The study, taken as a whole, reports: In patients about two months after transplant, alpha-beta T cells reportedly arose from several hundred expanded graft clones. Counts and diversity of T cells one year after transplant came mostly from newly produced T cells. TCRbeta diversity was high at day 60 in some patients (a result of surviving recipient T cells and thymic progenitors).

Preparation of the TCRbeta library was carried out with unique molecular identifiers. Each CDR3 protein is one row after TCRdb ran MiXCR on the PCR reads. The repertoire consists of 500,000 or so distinct CDR3 sequences, with about an eighth occurring once and the leading ten covering around 15%. V trimming: 5 bases; J trimming: 9 bases; junction bases outside the gene matches: 10. The CDR3 spans 14 residues. A note on this clonotype: Its antigen is undetermined.

J is TRBJ2-5 and V is TRBV12-3 or TRBV12-4; 9 bases match TRBD1. The TCR sequence derives from a female patient between 2 and 10 years old who had a stem cell transplant for aplastic anemia, so the T cells may come from the graft donor. Sequences were derived from PBMCs, mostly from graft donor cells, sampled 180 days after TCRalphabeta/CD19-depleted stem cell transplant. DNA of the CDR3: TGTGCCAGCAGTCTAGGGGACAGGGTTGAGTCCCAGTACTTC. Translated: CASSLGDRVESQYF.